Listed below are T cell receptor beta chains from one sample, sequenced in a study of T-cell reconstitution after alpha-beta-depleted transplantation in children. TCRdb used MiXCR to reprocess the PCR reads, holding one entry per CDR3 protein. Of roughly 500,000 distinct CDR3 sequences in the sample, about 17% were seen once. Sequences were derived from PBMCs from the stem cell graft donor, sampled from the stem cell graft. The receptors stem from a human donor who donated a stem cell graft to a child with acute lymphoblastic leukemia. The CDR3 runs from the conserved cysteine through the conserved F or W. Fields, in order: J gene, V gene, D gene, clone size, CDR3 DNA, CDR3 protein. A D gene is named only where the DNA matches it firmly. Clone size is not always given. Where it is, it says once, few, many or a class for expanded clones.

>TRBJ2-1|TRBV29-1|TRBD1|-
TGCAGCGTCATCGACAGGGCCGGCTACAATGAGCAGTTCTTC
CSVIDRAGYNEQFF
>TRBJ2-7|TRBV5-4|TRBD1|-
TGTGCCAGCAGCTTGTTAAGCAGGGGGCGATTCTCCTACGAGCAGTACTTC
CASSLLSRGRFSYEQYF
>TRBJ2-1|TRBV7-9|TRBD2|-
TGTGCCAGCAGTCGTCGGACTAGCGCTGGTGATGAGCAGTTCTTC
CASSRRTSAGDEQFF
>TRBJ2-7|TRBV4-1|TRBD2|-
TGCGCCAGCAGCCAAGAAGAGACTAGCGGGGTCTACGAGCAGTACTTC
CASSQEETSGVYEQYF
>TRBJ1-3|TRBV30|-|few
TGTGCCTGGAGCAGGAACCGCTCTGGAAACACCATATATTTT
CAWSRNRSGNTIYF
>TRBJ1-6|TRBV4-1|-|few
TGCGCCAGCAGCCAAGCGTGGGACAACTATAATTCACCCCTCCACTTT
CASSQAWDNYNSPLHF
>TRBJ2-2|TRBV11-1|TRBD1|-
TGTGCCAGCAGCTTGGATGTAGTACAGGGGATGAAGTCCGGGGAGCTGTTTTTT
CASSLDVVQGMKSGELFF
>TRBJ2-7|TRBV7-6|-|-
TGTGCCAGCAGCTTAGAGGCGGGGCAACTGATCTACGAGCAGTACTTC
CASSLEAGQLIYEQYF
>TRBJ2-7|TRBV25-1|-|few
TGTGCCAGCAGTGAATATGTAGGCCCCAAAGCTTACGAGCAGTACTTC
CASSEYVGPKAYEQYF
>TRBJ1-2|TRBV11-1|-|-
TGTGCCAGCAGCTCCCATATCGCGGGGACCATTCTTAGAGGCTATGGCTACACCTTC
CASSSHIAGTILRGYGYTF
>TRBJ2-3|TRBV11-2|TRBD1|-
TGTGCCAGCAGCCGGGGACAGGGAGGTGAAGATACGCAGTATTTT
CASSRGQGGEDTQYF
>TRBJ1-2|TRBV5-1|-|few
TGCGCCAGCAGCCCCGGGCCTTATGGCTACACCTTC
CASSPGPYGYTF
>TRBJ2-3|TRBV29-1|TRBD1|-
TGCAGCATAGGACAGGGCACAGATACGCAGTATTTT
CSIGQGTDTQYF
>TRBJ2-3|TRBV20-1|TRBD2|-
TGCAGTGCTAGAGTCCCTCTAGCCATGGCGGGAGGGCCCTCAGGCACAGATACGCAGTATTTT
CSARVPLAMAGGPSGTDTQYF
>TRBJ1-5|TRBV7-8|-|-
TGTGCCAGCAGCTTATGGCGGGCGGGAGGCAATCAGCCCCAGCATTTT
CASSLWRAGGNQPQHF
>TRBJ2-2|TRBV3-1|TRBD2|many
TGTGCCAGCAGCCAAGTCAAACTAGCGGGATCCGGGGAGCTGTTTTTT
CASSQVKLAGSGELFF
>TRBJ2-7|TRBV5-1|TRBD2|-
TGCGCCAGCAGCTTGGCCGCTGGAACTAGCGGGAGTTCCTACGAGCAGTACTTC
CASSLAAGTSGSSYEQYF
>TRBJ2-1|TRBV5-1|TRBD2|few
TGCGCCAGCAGCCCCCGGGGGACTAGCGGGAGATTGAGAAATGAGCAGTTCTTC
CASSPRGTSGRLRNEQFF
>TRBJ2-7|TRBV5-5|-|few
TGTGCCAGCAGCTTTTACGGCGAGCAGTACTTC
CASSFYGEQYF
>TRBJ1-2|TRBV18|-|-
TGTGCCAGCTCACCGTTGGACGGCGCTAACTATGGCTACACCTTC
CASSPLDGANYGYTF
>TRBJ2-7|TRBV9|TRBD2|few
TGTGCCAGCGGCAGCGGGAGCCCGCCCTACGAGCAGTACTTC
CASGSGSPPYEQYF
>TRBJ2-4|TRBV25-1|TRBD1|few
TGTGCCAGCAGTGACTCACAGGGGCCCAATCTAGCCAAAAACATTCAGTACTTC
CASSDSQGPNLAKNIQYF
>TRBJ2-7|TRBV12-3/TRBV12-4|-|few
TGTGCCAGCAGCGCCGAGCAGGGGTACGAGCAGTACTTC
CASSAEQGYEQYF
>TRBJ2-3|TRBV6-5|TRBD2|-
TGTGCCAGCAGTTCGTGGGGACTAGCGGGAGGTACAGATACGCAGTATTTT
CASSSWGLAGGTDTQYF
>TRBJ2-3|TRBV29-1|TRBD2|-
TGCAGCGTTGAAGATCGGAGCGGGAGGAGCACAGATACGCAGTATTTT
CSVEDRSGRSTDTQYF
>TRBJ2-1|TRBV7-9|-|few
TGTGCCAGCAGCTTAATGGCGGGGAAATTTGGCAATGAGCAGTTCTTC
CASSLMAGKFGNEQFF
>TRBJ2-1|TRBV27|TRBD1|-
TGTGCCACCAAGACAGGGGGTCCACCCGAGCAGTTCTTC
CATKTGGPPEQFF
>TRBJ2-7|TRBV29-1|-|-
TGCAGCGTTGCATATCAGGGCCCCTACGAGCAGTACTTC
CSVAYQGPYEQYF
>TRBJ1-1|TRBV19|-|-
TGTGCCACGAGTATGGTGGCCGCCACTGAAGCTTTCTTT
CATSMVAATEAFF
>TRBJ2-7|TRBV5-5|-|many
TGTGCCAGCAGCTTTGGACTCATCTACGAGCAGTACTTC
CASSFGLIYEQYF
>TRBJ2-1|TRBV29-1|-|-
TGCAGCGTTGTCCTTGGGGGAAATGAGCAGTTCTTC
CSVVLGGNEQFF
>TRBJ2-7|TRBV7-2|-|few
TGTGCCAGCAGCTTAGCGGCGGGTACCCACGAGCAGTACTTC
CASSLAAGTHEQYF
>TRBJ2-1|TRBV12-5|TRBD1|-
TGTGCTAGTGGTTTGGGACAGGGGGCTTACAATGAGCAGTTCTTC
CASGLGQGAYNEQFF
>TRBJ2-3|TRBV5-1|TRBD2|-
TGCGCCAGCAGCTTGACCTCAAGGGGAGGGACAGATACGCAGTATTTT
CASSLTSRGGTDTQYF
>TRBJ2-3|TRBV20-1|TRBD1|few
TGCAGTGCTATAGACAGGGGAGGTGGCACAGATACGCAGTATTTT
CSAIDRGGGTDTQYF
>TRBJ2-3|TRBV12-3/TRBV12-4|TRBD2|-
TGTGCCAGCAGTTTCGCGGGAGACGGCACAGATACGCAGTATTTT
CASSFAGDGTDTQYF
>TRBJ2-7|TRBV7-9|-|-
TGTGCCAGCAACACCCCCTGGAGAGTCGGGGGCTCCTACGAGCAGTACTTC
CASNTPWRVGGSYEQYF
>TRBJ2-3|TRBV10-2|TRBD2|few
TGCGCCAGCACCAATCTACTAGCGGGAGGGACAGATACGCAGTATTTT
CASTNLLAGGTDTQYF
>TRBJ2-1|TRBV5-1|-|-
TGCGCCAGCAGCCCGGACGTACCGGGCGATGAGCAGTTCTTC
CASSPDVPGDEQFF
>TRBJ2-1|TRBV7-3|-|-
TGTGCCAGCAGCTTAAGACACGGGGATGAGCAGTTCTTC
CASSLRHGDEQFF
>TRBJ1-2|TRBV9|-|few
TGTGCCAGCAGCGTAGTGCCAGATGAAGCCTATGGCTACACCTTC
CASSVVPDEAYGYTF
>TRBJ2-5|TRBV28|-|few
TGTGCCAGCAGTTCTGCGGGGTTATCGGGAGAGACCCAGTACTTC
CASSSAGLSGETQYF
>TRBJ2-3|TRBV5-1|TRBD1|few
TGCGCCAGCAGCTGGGACAGGGGGCATGATACGCAGTATTTT
CASSWDRGHDTQYF
>TRBJ2-1|TRBV5-1|TRBD2|few
TGCGCCAGCAGCTTGGCACGGCTAGCGGGAGTGGGGTGGCATGAGCAGTTCTTC
CASSLARLAGVGWHEQFF
>TRBJ2-1|TRBV24-1|TRBD2|few
TGTGCCACCAGCGAATCCGGGGGACTAGGTGGCCACAATGAGCAGTTCTTC
CATSESGGLGGHNEQFF
>TRBJ2-7|TRBV5-1|-|-
TGCGCCAGCAGCTTACGGGCATCCGACTCCTACGAGCAGTACTTC
CASSLRASDSYEQYF
>TRBJ1-1|TRBV29-1|-|few
TGCAGCTCGGAGAGGGGCGCTGAAGCTTTCTTT
CSSERGAEAFF
>TRBJ2-3|TRBV29-1|TRBD1|-
TGCAGCGTTATGGGCGACGGGACAGGGGGCACAGATACGCAGTATTTT
CSVMGDGTGGTDTQYF
>TRBJ2-5|TRBV5-1|-|few
TGCGCCAGCAGCTTGATCAGGCAAGAGACCCAGTACTTC
CASSLIRQETQYF
>TRBJ2-1|TRBV5-1|-|few
TGCGCCAGCAGCAGATCTAGCGCGGCGGGATACAATGAGCAGTTCTTC
CASSRSSAAGYNEQFF